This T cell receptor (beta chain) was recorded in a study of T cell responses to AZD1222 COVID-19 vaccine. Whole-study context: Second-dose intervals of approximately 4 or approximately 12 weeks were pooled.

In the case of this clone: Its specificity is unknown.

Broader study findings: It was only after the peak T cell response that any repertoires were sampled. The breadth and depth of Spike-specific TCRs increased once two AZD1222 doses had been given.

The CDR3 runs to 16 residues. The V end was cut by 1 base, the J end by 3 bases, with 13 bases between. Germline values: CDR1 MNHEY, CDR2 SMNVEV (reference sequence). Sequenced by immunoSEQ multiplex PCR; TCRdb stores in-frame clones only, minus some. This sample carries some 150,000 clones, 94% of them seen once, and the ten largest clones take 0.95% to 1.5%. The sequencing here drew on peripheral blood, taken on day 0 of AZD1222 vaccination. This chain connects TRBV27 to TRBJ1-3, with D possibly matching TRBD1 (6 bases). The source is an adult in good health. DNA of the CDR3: TGTGCCAGCAGTTTATTCCAAGACAGGTTTGGAAACACCATATATTTT. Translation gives CASSLFQDRFGNTIYF.